Listed below are T cell receptor beta chains from one sample, sequenced in a study of OX40 agonist ivuxolimab in advanced cancers. Generated by immunoSEQ multiplex PCR, the TCRdb table keeps only in-frame clones and is missing some. This table has tens of thousands of clones, approximately 90% appearing once. The material was CD4+ or CD8+ T cells sorted from blood, obtained in a trial of the OX40 agonist ivuxolimab. These receptors came from an adult with an advanced solid tumor such as melanoma, head and neck, liver or kidney cancer. The CDR3 runs from the conserved cysteine through the conserved F or W. The order of the fields is D gene, clone size, J gene, V gene, CDR3 protein, CDR3 DNA. The D gene is left open where the match is weak. The size of a clone is reported for some rows only, either as once, few or many, or as a class for expanded clones.

D: -
size: -
J: TRBJ2-7
V: TRBV28
CDR3: CASSTPLEQYF
DNA: TGTGCCAGCAGTACCCCCCTAGAGCAGTACTTC

D: -
size: few
J: TRBJ1-2
V: TRBV9
CDR3: CASSVSQDSNYGYTF
DNA: TGTGCCAGCAGCGTTTCACAGGACTCTAACTATGGCTACACCTTC

D: TRBD1
size: once
J: TRBJ1-2
V: TRBV7-9
CDR3: CASSLRDRGDGGYTF
DNA: TGTGCCAGCAGCTTAAGGGACAGGGGGGATGGTGGCTACACCTTC

D: -
size: -
J: TRBJ2-1
V: TRBV5-4
CDR3: CASSSATVHSYNEQFF
DNA: TGTGCCAGCAGTTCCGCTACAGTCCACTCCTACAATGAGCAGTTCTTC

D: -
size: -
J: TRBJ2-2
V: TRBV9
CDR3: CASRMTGSNTGGLFF
DNA: TGTGCCAGCAGGATGACAGGTTCGAACACCGGGGGGCTGTTTTTT

D: -
size: once
J: TRBJ2-3
V: TRBV5-5
CDR3: CASSRANQIGADTQYF
DNA: TGTGCCAGCAGCCGAGCGAACCAAATAGGGGCAGATACGCAGTATTTT

D: TRBD1
size: -
J: TRBJ1-5
V: TRBV28
CDR3: CASRTPGQASKGNQPQHF
DNA: TGTGCCAGCAGGACTCCGGGACAGGCCTCGAAGGGCAATCAGCCCCAGCATTTT

D: -
size: once
J: TRBJ1-1
V: TRBV18
CDR3: CASSPPSVLNTEAFF
DNA: TGTGCCAGCTCACCACCTTCCGTGCTGAACACTGAAGCTTTCTTT

D: -
size: -
J: TRBJ2-7
V: TRBV27
CDR3: CASSFGSGSYEQYF
DNA: TGTGCCAGCAGTTTCGGGTCGGGATCCTACGAGCAGTACTTC

D: -
size: -
J: TRBJ2-7
V: TRBV7-9
CDR3: CASSSDMPNEQYF
DNA: TGTGCCAGCAGCTCGGACATGCCGAACGAGCAGTACTTC

D: -
size: -
J: TRBJ2-7
V: TRBV9
CDR3: CASSVGTETYEQYF
DNA: TGTGCCAGCAGCGTGGGTACAGAGACCTACGAGCAGTACTTC

D: -
size: -
J: TRBJ1-5
V: TRBV10-3
CDR3: CAISESQGSGQPQHF
DNA: TGTGCCATCAGTGAGTCACAGGGAAGCGGTCAGCCCCAGCATTTT

D: -
size: -
J: TRBJ2-7
V: TRBV7-9
CDR3: CASSLEAGHSFYEQYF
DNA: TGTGCCAGCAGCTTAGAGGCAGGGCACTCTTTCTACGAGCAGTACTTC

D: -
size: -
J: TRBJ1-5
V: TRBV6-5
CDR3: CASSYNVGGNQPQHF
DNA: TGTGCCAGCAGTTACAATGTGGGCGGTAATCAGCCCCAGCATTTT

D: -
size: -
J: TRBJ2-4
V: TRBV28
CDR3: CASSPSPRGAKNIQYF
DNA: TGTGCCAGCAGTCCAAGCCCTAGGGGGGCCAAAAACATTCAGTACTTC

D: -
size: -
J: TRBJ2-1
V: TRBV7-3
CDR3: CASSLNIGAGGDEQFF
DNA: TGTGCCAGCAGCTTAAACATCGGGGCCGGGGGTGATGAGCAGTTCTTC

D: TRBD1
size: -
J: TRBJ2-7
V: TRBV5-1
CDR3: CASSPGTGVQAYEQYF
DNA: TGCGCCAGCAGCCCCGGGACAGGGGTCCAAGCCTACGAGCAGTACTTC

D: TRBD2
size: once
J: TRBJ2-2
V: TRBV30
CDR3: CAWSLSGRAIGELFF
DNA: TGTGCCTGGAGCTTAAGCGGGAGGGCCATCGGGGAGCTGTTTTTT

D: -
size: -
J: TRBJ1-1
V: TRBV9
CDR3: CASSVGESVSAEAFF
DNA: TGTGCCAGCAGCGTAGGAGAGTCCGTCAGCGCTGAAGCTTTCTTT

D: -
size: -
J: TRBJ2-7
V: TRBV7-8
CDR3: CASSLREGHAYEQYF
DNA: TGTGCCAGCAGCTTAAGGGAAGGGCATGCCTACGAGCAGTACTTC

D: TRBD1
size: -
J: TRBJ2-7
V: TRBV5-1
CDR3: CASSSGSGTGGPEAYEQYF
DNA: TGCGCCAGCAGTTCGGGGTCTGGGACAGGGGGACCAGAGGCCTACGAGCAGTACTTC

D: -
size: -
J: TRBJ2-2
V: TRBV5-1
CDR3: CASSGGNPNTGELFF
DNA: TGCGCCAGCAGCGGAGGGAATCCGAACACCGGGGAGCTGTTTTTT

D: -
size: -
J: TRBJ1-2
V: TRBV19
CDR3: CASSPWTENYGYTF
DNA: TGTGCCAGTAGTCCGTGGACAGAGAACTATGGCTACACCTTC

D: -
size: -
J: TRBJ1-5
V: TRBV28
CDR3: CASSLVTNQPQHF
DNA: TGTGCCAGCAGTTTAGTGACCAATCAGCCCCAGCATTTT

D: TRBD1
size: -
J: TRBJ1-5
V: TRBV7-2
CDR3: CASSLGDRGYQPQHF
DNA: TGTGCCAGCAGCTTAGGGGACAGGGGGTATCAGCCCCAGCATTTT

D: TRBD1
size: -
J: TRBJ1-2
V: TRBV30
CDR3: CAWSDTGGNDGYTF
DNA: TGTGCCTGGAGTGACACAGGGGGTAATGATGGCTACACCTTC

D: -
size: -
J: TRBJ2-5
V: TRBV29-1
CDR3: CSVTLRGRLQTQYF
DNA: TGCAGCGTGACTTTACGGGGGCGGCTTCAGACCCAGTACTTC

D: -
size: -
J: TRBJ2-3
V: TRBV27
CDR3: CASSTATRADTQYF
DNA: TGTGCCAGCAGTACCGCGACCCGGGCAGATACGCAGTATTTT

D: TRBD1
size: -
J: TRBJ1-2
V: TRBV19
CDR3: CASSVQGVHGYTF
DNA: TGTGCCAGTAGTGTACAGGGGGTGCATGGCTACACCTTC

D: TRBD2
size: -
J: TRBJ2-5
V: TRBV18
CDR3: CASSPGLAGPAETQYF
DNA: TGTGCCAGCTCACCTGGACTAGCAGGACCAGCAGAGACCCAGTACTTC

D: -
size: -
J: TRBJ2-3
V: TRBV27
CDR3: CASSPLWDSTPSTDTQYF
DNA: TGTGCCAGCAGTCCTCTCTGGGACTCGACCCCTAGCACAGATACGCAGTATTTT

D: TRBD1
size: -
J: TRBJ1-3
V: TRBV28
CDR3: CASSVGDSSGNTIYF
DNA: TGTGCCAGCAGTGTAGGGGACAGCTCTGGAAACACCATATATTTT

D: TRBD1
size: -
J: TRBJ2-1
V: TRBV6-6
CDR3: CASTFALGQGPSAQFF
DNA: TGTGCCAGCACCTTCGCCTTGGGACAGGGGCCGTCCGCGCAGTTCTTC

D: TRBD1
size: -
J: TRBJ2-3
V: TRBV4-1
CDR3: CASSPGQGSTGSTDTQYF
DNA: TGCGCCAGCAGCCCCGGACAGGGGTCCACTGGGAGCACAGATACGCAGTATTTT

D: -
size: -
J: TRBJ1-2
V: TRBV10-3
CDR3: CAISELGSYGYTF
DNA: TGTGCCATCAGTGAATTGGGGTCCTATGGCTACACCTTC

D: TRBD2
size: -
J: TRBJ2-5
V: TRBV27
CDR3: CASSLRRLAGGFETQYF
DNA: TGTGCCAGCAGTTTACGTCGTCTAGCGGGAGGGTTTGAGACCCAGTACTTC

D: -
size: -
J: TRBJ1-5
V: TRBV19
CDR3: CASTLKRGGGGNQPQHF
DNA: TGTGCCAGTACCTTAAAAAGGGGCGGAGGTGGCAATCAGCCCCAGCATTTT

D: TRBD2
size: -
J: TRBJ2-1
V: TRBV29-1
CDR3: CSVERGGAGGRPHNEQFF
DNA: TGCAGCGTTGAGAGGGGGGGGGCCGGCGGGAGGCCCCACAATGAGCAGTTCTTC